This entry features one T cell receptor (beta chain) sequence. The record originates from a study of shared clonotypes between healthy human individuals. Sequencing used immunoSEQ multiplex PCR; TCRdb keeps in-frame clones, though not all of them. Among millions of clones, roughly 94% were seen once, and the ten largest hold 0.13%. The CDR3 spans 16 residues. Germline CDR1 and CDR2: SGHKS and YYEKEE (reference sequence). V was trimmed by 4 bases and J by 7 bases, leaving 18 bases between them. The material sequenced was naive CD4+ T cells sorted from blood. Subset defined: CD45RA+ positively selected. The TCR comes from a man in his late teens or twenties in good health. The rearrangement uses TRBV5-5 and TRBJ1-6, with a weak D call TRBD1 (5 bases). The CDR3 is CASSPPLGQSNSPLHF. In DNA form, the CDR3 reads TGTGCCAGCAGCCCCCCCCTGGGGCAGAGCAATTCACCCCTCCACTTT.